Given below is one T cell receptor beta chain in context. The V segment lost 10 bases and the J segment 2 bases; nucleotides outside the gene matches: 7. The CDR3 extends over 13 amino acids. Germline values: CDR1 MDHEN, CDR2 SYDVKM. Under the authors' procedure: Estimated nucleated cell counts came from reference gene primer amplification. This table comes from immunoSEQ multiplex PCR, and its TCRdb copy is limited to in-frame clones, with some not included. V and J calls and clone size are those listed in that table; D and trimming were worked out from the DNA. The table lists 36,000 or so clones, about nine tenths of them singletons. This sample was taken from a study of blood T cell repertoires in COVID-19. For the study at large: Italy, Spain and the United States were the sources of the convalescent and acute COVID-19 samples. T cells, B-cell-depleted T cells, or PBMCs provided the cDNA or gDNA that served as material.

Input material: peripheral blood. This receptor was obtained from a human donor in a cohort sampled during active COVID-19. This rearrangement joins TRBV28 to TRBJ2-5; 7 bases line up with TRBD2. DNA of the CDR3: TGTGCCATCGCCTGGGGGGGACAAGAGACCCAGTACTTC. Amino acids: CAIAWGGQETQYF.